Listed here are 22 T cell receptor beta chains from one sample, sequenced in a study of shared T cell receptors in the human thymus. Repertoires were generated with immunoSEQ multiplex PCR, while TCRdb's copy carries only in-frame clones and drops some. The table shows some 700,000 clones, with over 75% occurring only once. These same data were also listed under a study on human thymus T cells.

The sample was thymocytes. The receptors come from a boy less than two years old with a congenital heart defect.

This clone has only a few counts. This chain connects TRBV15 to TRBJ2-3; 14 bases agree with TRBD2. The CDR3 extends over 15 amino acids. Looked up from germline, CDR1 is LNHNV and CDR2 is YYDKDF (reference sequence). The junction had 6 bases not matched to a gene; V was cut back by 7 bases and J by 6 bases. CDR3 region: CATTQTSGRVDTQYF. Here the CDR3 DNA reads TGTGCCACCACCCAGACTAGCGGGAGGGTCGATACGCAGTATTTT.

CDR3 DNA sequence: TGTGCCAGCACCCACGGGGGGCCGGGTAATGAAAAACTGTTTTTT. This encodes CASTHGGPGNEKLFF. The chain recombines TRBV28 with TRBJ1-4; TRBD1 might be the D (6 bases). The V end lost 7 bases, the J end lost 4 bases, and 16 bases lay between the germline ends. Looked up from germline, CDR1 is MDHEN and CDR2 is SYDVKM. The CDR3 contains 15 residues.

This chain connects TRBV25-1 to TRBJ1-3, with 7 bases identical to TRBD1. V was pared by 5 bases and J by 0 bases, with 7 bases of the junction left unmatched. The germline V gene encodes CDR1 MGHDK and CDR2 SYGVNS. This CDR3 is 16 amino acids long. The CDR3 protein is CASSSRDRFSGNTIYF. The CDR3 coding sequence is TGTGCCAGCAGTTCCCGGGACAGATTCTCTGGAAACACCATATATTTT.

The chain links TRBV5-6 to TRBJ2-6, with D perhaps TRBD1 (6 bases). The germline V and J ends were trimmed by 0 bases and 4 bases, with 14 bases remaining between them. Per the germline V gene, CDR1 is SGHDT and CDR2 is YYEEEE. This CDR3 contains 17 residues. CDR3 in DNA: TGTGCCAGCAGCTTGGACAGGGCCCATGGGGGGGCCAACGTCCTGACTTTC. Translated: CASSLDRAHGGANVLTF.

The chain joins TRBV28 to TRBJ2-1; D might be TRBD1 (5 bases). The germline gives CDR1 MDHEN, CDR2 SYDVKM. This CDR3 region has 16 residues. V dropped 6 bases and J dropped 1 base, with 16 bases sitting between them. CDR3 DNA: TGTGCCAGCAGGGGTAGCAGGGTTATATCCTACAATGAGCAGTTCTTC. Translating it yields CASRGSRVISYNEQFF.

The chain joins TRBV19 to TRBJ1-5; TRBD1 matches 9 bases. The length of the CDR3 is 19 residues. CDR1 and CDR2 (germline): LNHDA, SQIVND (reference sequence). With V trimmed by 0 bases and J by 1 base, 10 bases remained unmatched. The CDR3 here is CASSIDNGTGWLSNQPQHF. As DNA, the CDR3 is TGTGCCAGTAGTATAGATAACGGGACAGGGTGGTTGAGCAATCAGCCCCAGCATTTT.

The CDR3: CASSVRRGDEKLFF. The DNA for the CDR3 is TGTGCCAGCAGCGTACGCAGGGGAGATGAAAAACTGTTTTTT. The chain has TRBV9 and TRBJ1-4; D perhaps matches TRBD1 (6 bases). The V gene lost 1 base and the J gene lost 6 bases, with 10 bases spanning the gap. This CDR3 is built from 14 residues. Looked up from germline, CDR1 is SGDLS and CDR2 is YYNGEE.

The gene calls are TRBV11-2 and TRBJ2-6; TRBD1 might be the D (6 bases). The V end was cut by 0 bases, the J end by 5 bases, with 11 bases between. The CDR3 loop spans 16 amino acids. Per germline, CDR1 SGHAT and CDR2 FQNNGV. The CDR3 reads CASSLDHRARANVLTF. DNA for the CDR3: TGTGCCAGCAGCTTAGATCACAGGGCTCGGGCCAACGTCCTGACTTTC.

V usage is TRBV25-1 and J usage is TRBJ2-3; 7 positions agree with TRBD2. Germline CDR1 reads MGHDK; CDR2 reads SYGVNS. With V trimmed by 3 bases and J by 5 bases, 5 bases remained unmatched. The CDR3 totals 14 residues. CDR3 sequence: CASSEASGLDTQYF. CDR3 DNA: TGTGCCAGCAGTGAGGCTAGCGGACTAGATACGCAGTATTTT.

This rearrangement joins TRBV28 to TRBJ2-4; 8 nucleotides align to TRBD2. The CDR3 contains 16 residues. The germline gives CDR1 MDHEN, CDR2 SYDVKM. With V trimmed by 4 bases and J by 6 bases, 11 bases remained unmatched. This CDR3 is CASSSVAGHRRNIQYF. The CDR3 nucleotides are TGTGCCAGCAGTTCGGTAGCGGGGCACAGGCGAAACATTCAGTACTTC.

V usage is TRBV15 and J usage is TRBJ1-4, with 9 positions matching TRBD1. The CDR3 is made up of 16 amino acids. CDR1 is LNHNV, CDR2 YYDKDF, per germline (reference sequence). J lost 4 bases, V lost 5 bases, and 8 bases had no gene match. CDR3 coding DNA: TGTGCCACCAGCGCCTCAACGGACAGGGGTAATGAAAAACTGTTTTTT. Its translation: CATSASTDRGNEKLFF.

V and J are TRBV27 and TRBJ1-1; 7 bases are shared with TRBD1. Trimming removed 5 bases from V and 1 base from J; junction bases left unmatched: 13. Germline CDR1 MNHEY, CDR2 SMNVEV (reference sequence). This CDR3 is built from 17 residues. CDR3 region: CASSLRTGWEGNTEAFF. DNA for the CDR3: TGTGCCAGCAGTCTTCGGACAGGATGGGAAGGGAACACTGAAGCTTTCTTT.

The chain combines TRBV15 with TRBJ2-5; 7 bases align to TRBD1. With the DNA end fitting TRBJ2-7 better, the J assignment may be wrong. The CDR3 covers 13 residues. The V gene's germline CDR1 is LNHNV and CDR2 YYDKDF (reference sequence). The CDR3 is CATSLLQGNEQYF. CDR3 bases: TGTGCCACCAGCTTATTACAGGGGAACGAGCAGTACTTC.

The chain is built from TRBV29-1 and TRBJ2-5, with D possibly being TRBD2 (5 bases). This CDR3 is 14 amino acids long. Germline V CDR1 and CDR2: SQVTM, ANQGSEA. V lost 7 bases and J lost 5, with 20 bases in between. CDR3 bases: TGCAGCGCTACCCCAGCCCGGGAAGCGGAGACCCAGTACTTC. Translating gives CSATPAREAETQYF.

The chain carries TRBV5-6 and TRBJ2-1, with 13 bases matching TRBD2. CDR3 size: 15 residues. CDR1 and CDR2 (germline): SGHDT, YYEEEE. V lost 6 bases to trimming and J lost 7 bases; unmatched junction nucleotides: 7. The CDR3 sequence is CASNALAGGRNEQFF. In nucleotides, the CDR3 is TGTGCCAGCAACGCACTAGCGGGAGGGCGGAATGAGCAGTTCTTC.

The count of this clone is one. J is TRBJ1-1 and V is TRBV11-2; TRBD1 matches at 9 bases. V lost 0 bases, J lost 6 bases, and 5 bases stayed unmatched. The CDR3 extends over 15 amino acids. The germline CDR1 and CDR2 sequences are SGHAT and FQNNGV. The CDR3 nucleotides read TGTGCCAGCAGCTTAGAGGGACAGGGAAGAGCTGAAGCTTTCTTT. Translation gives CASSLEGQGRAEAFF.

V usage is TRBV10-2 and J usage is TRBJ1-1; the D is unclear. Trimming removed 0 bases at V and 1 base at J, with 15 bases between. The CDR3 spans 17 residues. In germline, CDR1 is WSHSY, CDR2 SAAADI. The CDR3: CASSESNGERSNTEAFF. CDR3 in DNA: TGCGCCAGCAGTGAGTCGAACGGGGAGCGCTCGAACACTGAAGCTTTCTTT.

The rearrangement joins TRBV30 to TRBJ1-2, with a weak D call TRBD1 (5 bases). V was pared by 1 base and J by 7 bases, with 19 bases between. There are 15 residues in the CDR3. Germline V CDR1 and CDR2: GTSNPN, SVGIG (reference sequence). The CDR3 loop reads CAWSAPTPGEGGYTF. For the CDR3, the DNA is TGTGCCTGGAGTGCTCCAACCCCGGGGGAAGGTGGCTACACCTTC.

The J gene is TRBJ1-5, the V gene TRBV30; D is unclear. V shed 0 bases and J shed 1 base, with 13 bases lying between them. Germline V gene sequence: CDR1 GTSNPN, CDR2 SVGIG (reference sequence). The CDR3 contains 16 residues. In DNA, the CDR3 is TGTGCCTGGAGTGTACATGGCAGGAGGAGCAATCAGCCCCAGCATTTT. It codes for CAWSVHGRRSNQPQHF.

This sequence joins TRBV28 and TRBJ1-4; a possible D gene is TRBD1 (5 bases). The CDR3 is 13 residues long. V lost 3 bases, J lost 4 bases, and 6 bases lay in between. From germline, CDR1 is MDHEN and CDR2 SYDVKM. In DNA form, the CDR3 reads TGTGCCAGCAGTTTCCAGGGTAATGAAAAACTGTTTTTT. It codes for CASSFQGNEKLFF.

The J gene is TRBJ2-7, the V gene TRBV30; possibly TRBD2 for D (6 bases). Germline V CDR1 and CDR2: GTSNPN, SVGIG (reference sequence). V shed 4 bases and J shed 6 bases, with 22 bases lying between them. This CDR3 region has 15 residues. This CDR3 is CAWNPPGGSSAEQYF. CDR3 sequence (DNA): TGTGCCTGGAACCCCCCCGGAGGGTCCTCCGCCGAGCAGTACTTC.

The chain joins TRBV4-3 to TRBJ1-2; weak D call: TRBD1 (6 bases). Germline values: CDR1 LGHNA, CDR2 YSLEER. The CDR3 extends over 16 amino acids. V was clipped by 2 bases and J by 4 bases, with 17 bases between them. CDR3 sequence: CASSQFSPTGTYGYTF. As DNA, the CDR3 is TGCGCCAGCAGCCAATTCTCCCCGACAGGTACCTATGGCTACACCTTC.